This T cell receptor beta chain is from a study of cytotoxic CD8 clonotypes in ibrutinib-treated CLL. Study context: Partial response occurred in roughly 25 patients and complete response in 2; at median about 70 months, around 14 remained remitted and around twelve progressed. Response material was collected after a median approximately 12 months of treatment, range 6 to 36. Notes on the study in general: Rare overall, public clonotypes shrank or held steady under therapy. Baseline-level clonality went beyond age-matched healthy donors and moved in step with circulating CD8+ T-cell counts.

Trimming left V 4 bases short and J 5 bases short, with 11 bases between. Germline CDR1 is LGHNA and CDR2 is YNFKEQ. The CDR3 covers 13 residues. The protocol was immunoSEQ multiplex PCR, while the TCRdb copy is restricted to in-frame clones and leaves out a portion. The sample contains around 200,000 clones, more than 65% of which appear only once. This clone was counted between two and nine times. The antigen remains undetermined. The chain combines TRBV4-2 with TRBJ1-1; D gene unclear. The sequenced sample was PBMCs, obtained after 12 months of ibrutinib treatment. The source of this sequence is a human donor with chronic lymphocytic leukemia. In nucleotides, the CDR3 is TGTGCCAGCAGCCGAGGTGGAGGGACTGAAGCTTTCTTT. It is translated as CASSRGGGTEAFF.